These T cell receptor beta chains were read from a single sample in a study of blood T cell repertoires in COVID-19. Sequencing was performed with immunoSEQ multiplex PCR; in TCRdb, only in-frame clones are kept and a portion is missing. There are 30,000 to 45,000 clones in the sample; about 89% occur only once, and about 2.2% lies in the top ten. Sequencing was performed on peripheral blood. These receptors were obtained from a man aged 45-60 years with active COVID-19. Both conserved end residues are part of each CDR3. The D gene is left open where the match is weak. Rows may omit the clone size; those that give it use once, few, many or a size class.

TRBV6-7	TRBD1	TRBJ1-1	.	CASSPRTGGGTEAFF	TGTGCCAGCAGTCCCCGGACAGGGGGCGGCACTGAAGCTTTCTTT
TRBV6-5	.	TRBJ2-3	.	CASSRDAGTDTQYF	TGTGCCAGCAGTAGAGACGCGGGCACAGATACGCAGTATTTT
TRBV3-1/TRBV3-2	.	TRBJ2-7	.	CASSQGAGEQYF	TGTGCCAGCAGCCAAGGGGCTGGGGAGCAGTACTTC
TRBV5-4	.	TRBJ1-4	.	CASSRTGATNEKLFF	TGTGCCAGCAGCCGTACAGGTGCAACTAATGAAAAACTGTTTTTT
TRBV18	TRBD2	TRBJ2-3	.	CASSNVGGTDTQYF	TGTGCCAGCTCGAATGTGGGAGGGACAGATACGCAGTATTTT
TRBV18	.	TRBJ1-2	.	CASSPPAREAGYTF	TGTGCCAGCTCACCACCGGCTCGTGAGGCCGGCTACACCTTC
TRBV2	.	TRBJ2-5	.	CASSEGRETQYF	TGTGCCAGCAGTGAAGGGCGGGAGACCCAGTACTTC
TRBV19	.	TRBJ1-5	.	CASSMPAGAGGQPQHF	TGTGCCAGTAGTATGCCGGCGGGGGCTGGGGGTCAGCCCCAGCATTTT
TRBV7-9	TRBD1	TRBJ2-3	.	CASSPGQAFTDTQYF	TGTGCCAGCAGCCCTGGACAGGCGTTCACAGATACGCAGTATTTT
TRBV3-1/TRBV3-2	.	TRBJ2-5	.	CASSQVQGQETQYF	TGTGCCAGCAGCCAAGTACAGGGTCAAGAGACCCAGTACTTC
TRBV5-4	TRBD1	TRBJ1-2	once	CASSQRDRGILGGYTF	TGTGCCAGCAGCCAGCGGGACAGGGGAATTTTAGGTGGCTACACCTTC
TRBV6-4	.	TRBJ2-2	once	CASSDSSQGSAGELFF	TGTGCCAGCAGTGACTCGAGTCAGGGGAGCGCCGGGGAGCTGTTTTTT
TRBV2	TRBD1	TRBJ1-1	once	CASSRGQLNTEAFF	TGTGCCAGCAGTAGGGGACAGCTAAACACTGAAGCTTTCTTT
TRBV2	TRBD2	TRBJ2-2	.	CASSGLAGGPGELFF	TGTGCCAGCAGCGGACTAGCGGGAGGGCCCGGGGAGCTGTTTTTT
TRBV2	.	TRBJ2-1	.	CASSGQTNEQFF	TGTGCCAGCAGTGGACAGACCAATGAGCAGTTCTTC
TRBV5-5	TRBD1	TRBJ1-5	once	CASSFSGTAYQPQHF	TGTGCCAGCAGCTTCAGTGGGACAGCATATCAGCCCCAGCATTTT
TRBV12-5	.	TRBJ1-2	.	CASGLDGGSAALRAPNYGYTF	TGTGCTAGTGGTTTGGACGGGGGGTCGGCGGCCCTAAGGGCACCTAACTATGGCTACACCTTC
TRBV9	.	TRBJ2-1	.	CASSVAVTIEYNEQFF	TGTGCCAGCAGCGTAGCGGTGACTATAGAGTACAATGAGCAGTTCTTC
TRBV19	.	TRBJ2-3	.	CASSIDWGADTQYF	TGTGCCAGTAGTATAGACTGGGGGGCAGATACGCAGTATTTT
TRBV30	TRBD1	TRBJ1-2	.	CAWSRGLNYGYTF	TGTGCCTGGAGCAGGGGGCTAAACTATGGCTACACCTTC
TRBV3-1/TRBV3-2	TRBD1	TRBJ1-2	.	CASSQDWTGGHYGYTF	TGTGCCAGCAGCCAAGATTGGACAGGGGGCCATTATGGCTACACCTTC
TRBV7-2	.	TRBJ1-3	.	CASSFIRVQGGESGNTIYF	TGTGCCAGCAGCTTTATCAGGGTGCAGGGAGGGGAGTCTGGAAACACCATATATTTT
TRBV5-1	TRBD1	TRBJ1-1	.	CASSSWTGAGSTEAFF	TGCGCCAGCAGCTCCTGGACAGGGGCAGGGAGCACTGAAGCTTTCTTT
TRBV27	TRBD1	TRBJ2-5	.	CASSLSGTGWRKETQYF	TGTGCCAGCAGTTTATCGGGGACAGGGTGGAGGAAGGAGACCCAGTACTTC
TRBV7-3	.	TRBJ2-4	.	CASSLRAGSENIQYF	TGTGCCAGCAGCTTACGGGCGGGGTCGGAAAACATTCAGTACTTC
TRBV19	TRBD1	TRBJ1-5	once	CASSIPRRDRGREPQHF	TGTGCCAGTAGTATCCCCCGTAGGGACAGGGGGCGGGAGCCCCAGCATTTT
TRBV18	.	TRBJ1-5	.	CASSPPALGRNQPQHF	TGTGCCAGCTCACCACCGGCGCTGGGCAGAAATCAGCCCCAGCATTTT
TRBV6-4	.	TRBJ2-1	.	CASSEEGSSYNEQFF	TGTGCCAGCAGTGAAGAGGGCAGCTCCTACAATGAGCAGTTCTTC
TRBV5-1	.	TRBJ1-2	.	CASSLGFSPGHLLRGLSGYTF	TGCGCCAGCAGCTTGGGGTTCAGCCCGGGACATTTACTCAGAGGGCTGAGTGGCTACACCTTC
TRBV6-2/TRBV6-3	.	TRBJ1-2	once	CASSYVEGYTF	TGTGCCAGCAGTTACGTTGAGGGATACACCTTC
TRBV6-6	.	TRBJ2-1	.	CASRPPGHSDNEQFF	TGTGCCAGCAGACCTCCGGGACACTCGGACAATGAGCAGTTCTTC
TRBV5-1	TRBD1	TRBJ2-2	.	CASSHPGQGSIGELFF	TGCGCCAGCAGCCACCCGGGACAGGGGTCTATCGGGGAGCTGTTTTTT
TRBV2	TRBD1	TRBJ2-1	.	CASSAGQGTEQFF	TGTGCCAGCAGTGCCGGACAGGGGACTGAGCAGTTCTTC
TRBV4-3	TRBD2	TRBJ2-3	.	CASSQGAGVSTDTQYF	TGCGCCAGCAGCCAAGGAGCGGGAGTCAGCACAGATACGCAGTATTTT